These 10 T cell receptor beta chains originate from one sample sequenced in a study of OX40 agonist ivuxolimab in advanced cancers. Profiling relied on immunoSEQ multiplex PCR, and the TCRdb table lists in-frame clones only, not all of them. The top ten clones hold about 2% of a sample with around 64,000 clones, about four fifths of them seen once. The specimen comprised CD4+ or CD8+ T cells sorted from blood, sampled in a trial of the OX40 agonist ivuxolimab. The receptors originated from an adult with an advanced solid tumor such as melanoma, head and neck, liver or kidney cancer.

V gene TRBV27 combines with J gene TRBJ2-2; D unresolved. The length of the CDR3 is 16 residues. Germline V gene sequence: CDR1 MNHEY, CDR2 SMNVEV (reference sequence). The V gene lost 5 bases and the J gene lost 2 bases, with 15 bases spanning the gap. The DNA of the CDR3 is TGTGCCAGCAGTGACTTCCTAGGCTCCAACACCGGGGAGCTGTTTTTT. Its protein is CASSDFLGSNTGELFF.

This clone occurred once. The chain is built from TRBV4-3 and TRBJ1-3; D gene uncertain. This CDR3 has 15 amino acids. Deletions cut 1 base from V and 4 bases from J, with 11 bases between. The germline V gene encodes CDR1 LGHNA and CDR2 YSLEER. The CDR3 DNA sequence: TGCGCCAGCAGCCAAGGGGCAGGAGGGGGAAACACCATATATTTT. Its protein is CASSQGAGGGNTIYF.

The chain links TRBV7-9 to TRBJ2-3; 9 nucleotides agree with TRBD2. The CDR3 runs to 16 residues. Germline V lookup: CDR1 SEHNR, CDR2 FQNEAQ (reference sequence). The junction had 6 bases not matched to a gene; V was cut back by 1 base and J by 4 bases. CDR3 sequence reads: CASSLVRGGVADTQYF. In nucleotides, the CDR3 is TGTGCCAGCAGCTTAGTGCGCGGGGGGGTGGCAGATACGCAGTATTTT.

There are a few counts of this clone. The chain has TRBV4-2 and TRBJ1-1, with a possible D match to TRBD1 (5 bases). From germline, CDR1 is LGHNA and CDR2 YNFKEQ. Trimming cost V 1 base and J 0 bases, with 9 bases left between them. This CDR3 contains 15 residues. The CDR3 nucleotides read TGTGCCAGCAGCCAAGGGGGACTGTTGAACACTGAAGCTTTCTTT. It codes for CASSQGGLLNTEAFF.

This clone has only one observation. The chain carries TRBV7-8 and TRBJ1-1; D might be TRBD1 (6 bases). Germline V gene sequence: CDR1 SGHVS, CDR2 FQNEAQ. V shed 7 bases and J shed 7 bases, with 16 bases lying between them. The CDR3 extends over 13 amino acids. Here the CDR3 reads CASNGPGAGEAFF. The CDR3 bases are TGTGCCAGCAATGGTCCAGGGGCCGGTGAAGCTTTCTTT.

This chain uses TRBV7-9 with TRBJ1-1; 9 positions agree with TRBD1. The ends lost 3 bases at V and 6 bases at J; junction bases unmatched: 11. CDR1 SEHNR and CDR2 FQNEAQ come from the germline V gene (reference sequence). The CDR3 contains 16 residues. In DNA, the CDR3 is TGTGCCAGCAGCTTGACAGGGGGAGGACCATACGCTGAAGCTTTCTTT. Its translation is CASSLTGGGPYAEAFF.

This clone was seen once. The chain combines TRBV4-3 with TRBJ1-6; 7 nucleotides agree with TRBD1. Germline CDR1 and CDR2: LGHNA and YSLEER. There are 15 residues in the CDR3. V was clipped by 3 bases and J by 10 bases; unmatched bases: 9. The CDR3 sequence: CASSHRQGGESPLHF. CDR3 nucleotides: TGCGCCAGCAGCCATCGACAGGGTGGAGAATCACCCCTCCACTTT.

V gene TRBV7-9 combines with J gene TRBJ2-1, with 9 bases lining up with TRBD2. Germline V gene sequence: CDR1 SEHNR, CDR2 FQNEAQ (reference sequence). V was clipped by 5 bases and J by 8 bases; unmatched bases: 10. The CDR3 consists of 15 residues. The CDR3 coding sequence is TGTGCCAGCAGCCTACTAGCGGGCCTGGTACATGAGCAGTTCTTC. It specifies CASSLLAGLVHEQFF.

The rearrangement joins TRBV30 to TRBJ2-7; D not resolved. The CDR3 spans 11 residues. Trimming removed 2 bases at V and 3 bases at J, with 5 bases between. Germline assignment: CDR1 GTSNPN and CDR2 SVGIG (reference sequence). The CDR3 reads CAWSTVYEQYF. The CDR3 nucleotides read TGTGCCTGGAGTACTGTCTACGAGCAGTACTTC.

CDR3 in DNA: TGTGCCAGCAGTAGCCAGGGGGATAACTATGGCTACACCTTC. Residues: CASSSQGDNYGYTF. The chain joins TRBV6-1 to TRBJ1-2, with 7 bases identical to TRBD1. After removal of 5 bases from V and 1 base from J, the junction contained 4 bases not matched to a gene. Per germline, CDR1 MNHNS and CDR2 SASEGT. There are 14 residues in the CDR3.